This TCR beta chain is drawn from a study of blood T cells in healthy people across ages. CDR3 length: 14 amino acids. CDR1 DFQATT and CDR2 SNEGSKA come from the germline V gene (reference sequence). V was shortened by 1 base and J by 1 base, with 10 bases between the two germline ends. The use of a sample-barcoded 5' primer and a J-beta primer mix characterized a second PCR of roughly 7 to 12 cycles. TCRdb independently ran MiXCR on the 5' RACE reads; one entry per CDR3 protein. The table lists some 1.6 million distinct CDR3 sequences, approximately 32% of them singletons, with about 11% in the top ten. This clonotype has more than one count but fewer than ten.

Sample: blood. The chain carries TRBV20-1 and TRBJ1-1, with D unresolved. The TCR originated in a woman in her 30s in good health. The DNA of the CDR3 is TGCAGTGCTAGAGTTGGTCCTCGGAACACTGAAGCTTTCTTT. Its translation: CSARVGPRNTEAFF.